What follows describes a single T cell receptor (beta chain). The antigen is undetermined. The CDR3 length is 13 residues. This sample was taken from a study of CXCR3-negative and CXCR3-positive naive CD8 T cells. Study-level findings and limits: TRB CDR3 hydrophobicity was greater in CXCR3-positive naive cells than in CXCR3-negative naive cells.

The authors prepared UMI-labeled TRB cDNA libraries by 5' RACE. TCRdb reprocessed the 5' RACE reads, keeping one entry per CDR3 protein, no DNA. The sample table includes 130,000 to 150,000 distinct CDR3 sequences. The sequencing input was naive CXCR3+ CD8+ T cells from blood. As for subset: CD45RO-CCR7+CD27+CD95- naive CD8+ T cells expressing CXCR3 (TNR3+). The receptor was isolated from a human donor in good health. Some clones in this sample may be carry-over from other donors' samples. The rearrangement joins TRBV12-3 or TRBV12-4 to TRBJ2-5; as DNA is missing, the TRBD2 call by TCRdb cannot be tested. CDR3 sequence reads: CASSPPTQETQYF.